Presented here are 19 T cell receptor beta chains from one specimen sequenced in a study of T cell responses to AZD1222 COVID-19 vaccine. Repertoires were generated with immunoSEQ multiplex PCR, while TCRdb's copy carries only in-frame clones and drops some. The repertoire holds more than 95,000 clones, with 75% to 90% as singletons. This sample comprised peripheral blood, obtained on day 0 of AZD1222 vaccination. The receptor source for this set is an adult in good health.

The chain couples TRBV4-1 to TRBJ2-2; TRBD2 might be the D (5 bases). The CDR3 sequence is 12 residues long. Germline CDR1 and CDR2: MGHRA and YSYEKL. The germline V and J ends were trimmed by 4 bases and 6 bases, with 6 bases remaining between them. The DNA for the CDR3 is TGCGCCAGCAGCCCCGGGGCCGGGGAGCTGTTTTTT. Translated, it gives CASSPGAGELFF.

This chain links TRBV6-5 with TRBJ2-3; D perhaps matches TRBD2 (6 bases). Trimming left V 8 bases short and J 0 bases short, with 12 bases between. The CDR3 spans 14 residues. The germline gives CDR1 MNHEY, CDR2 SVGAGI. In nucleotides, the CDR3 is TGTGCCAGCCAGGAGGGGCACAGCACAGATACGCAGTATTTT. This gives the protein CASQEGHSTDTQYF.

This clone was detected once. The V call is TRBV1, the J call TRBJ1-6. TRBV1 is recorded as a pseudogene. The CDR3 covers 17 residues. In nucleotides, the CDR3 is TGCACCAGCAGCCGGATGGGTTGGGGGACCTATAATTCACCCCTCCACTTT. Translating gives CTSSRMGWGTYNSPLHF.

V usage is TRBV20-1 and J usage is TRBJ1-1; 10 bases map to TRBD1. The CDR3 length is 14 residues. Germline V lookup: CDR1 DFQATT, CDR2 SNEGSKA (reference sequence). V lost 3 bases to trimming and J lost 2 bases; unmatched junction nucleotides: 3. The CDR3 reads CSASRDRGNTEAFF. The CDR3 nucleotides are TGCAGTGCTAGTAGGGACAGGGGCAACACTGAAGCTTTCTTT.

This chain connects TRBV9 to TRBJ1-1; D unresolved. The CDR3 extends over 13 amino acids. V was shortened by 0 bases and J by 5 bases, with 8 bases between the two germline ends. From germline, CDR1 is SGDLS and CDR2 YYNGEE. Written as DNA, the CDR3 is TGTGCCAGCAGCGTAGATAGGGAAACTGAAGCTTTCTTT. Protein: CASSVDRETEAFF.

V usage is TRBV24-1 and J usage is TRBJ1-5, with TRBD1 identical over 7 bases. The CDR3 consists of 15 residues. The V and J ends lost 9 bases and 0 bases, in that order; junction bases with no gene match: 7. CDR1 is KGHDR, CDR2 SFDVKD, per germline. In DNA form, the CDR3 reads TGTGCCACCCCGGGACAGATTTATAGCAATCAGCCCCAGCATTTT. The encoded protein is CATPGQIYSNQPQHF.

This clone came up a few times. The V gene is TRBV7-8, the J gene TRBJ1-2, with D possibly TRBD1 on 6 matching bases. Germline CDR1 reads SGHVS; CDR2 reads FQNEAQ. The CDR3 totals 14 residues. V lost 2 bases to trimming and J lost 5 bases, with 12 bases between them. CDR3 amino acids: CASSLNQGPYGYTF. CDR3 in DNA: TGTGCCAGCAGCTTAAATCAGGGGCCTTATGGCTACACCTTC.

This clone was counted a few times. CDR3 protein: CASTDPSGRSHNEQFF. The CDR3 DNA is TGTGCCAGCACCGATCCTAGCGGGAGGTCCCACAATGAGCAGTTCTTC. The rearrangement joins TRBV28 to TRBJ2-1, with TRBD2 matching 11 bases. The CDR3 is made up of 16 amino acids. Germline loops: CDR1 MDHEN, CDR2 SYDVKM. V dropped 7 bases and J dropped 5; count of bases not matched to a gene: 10.

V usage is TRBV27 and J usage is TRBJ2-7; maybe TRBD2 (5 bases). This CDR3 contains 14 residues. Germline CDR1 MNHEY, CDR2 SMNVEV (reference sequence). V lost 9 bases and J lost 2, with 17 bases in between. CDR3 region: CASGLARGPYEQYF. As DNA, the CDR3 is TGTGCCAGTGGACTTGCCAGAGGCCCCTACGAGCAGTACTTC.

V and J are TRBV29-1 and TRBJ1-6; D is unclear. Per germline, CDR1 SQVTM and CDR2 ANQGSEA. Trimming pared 6 bases from V and 6 bases from J, leaving 3 bases between. The CDR3 sequence is 10 residues long. The DNA for the CDR3 is TGCAGCGTCTGTAATTCACCCCTCCACTTT. Translation: CSVCNSPLHF.

The chain joins TRBV5-8 to TRBJ2-3; tentative D call: TRBD2 (6 bases). Germline V gene data show CDR1 as SGHTS and CDR2 as YDEGEE. The length of the CDR3 is 13 residues. Trimming shortened V by 0 bases and J by 6 bases, and 8 bases separated the two germline ends. The CDR3 reads CASSLVGLDTQYF. Written as DNA, the CDR3 is TGTGCCAGCAGCTTGGTGGGACTGGATACGCAGTATTTT.

CDR3 DNA sequence: TGTGCCACCAGACCTCGCGGGGGGACCTACAATGAGCAGTTCTTC. Protein sequence: CATRPRGGTYNEQFF. The chain employs TRBV15 and TRBJ2-1; 8 bases line up with TRBD2. The CDR3 runs to 15 residues. CDR1 and CDR2 (germline): LNHNV, YYDKDF (reference sequence). Unmatched junction bases numbered 6, after V lost 6 bases and J lost 2 bases.

CDR3 in amino acids: CASARTENQPQHF. The CDR3 DNA is TGTGCCAGCGCAAGGACCGAGAATCAGCCCCAGCATTTT. This chain links TRBV2 with TRBJ1-5; D remains unclear. Germline V gives CDR1 SNHLY, CDR2 FYNNEI. The CDR3 length is 13 residues. The V end lost 8 bases, the J end lost 4 bases, and 12 bases lay between the germline ends.

The J gene is TRBJ2-5, the V gene TRBV6-5; either TRBD1 or TRBD2 may fit D (5 bases each). The V end was cut by 2 bases, the J end by 3 bases, with 7 bases between. From germline, CDR1 is MNHEY and CDR2 SVGAGI. This CDR3 has 13 amino acids. The CDR3 DNA reads as TGTGCCAGCAGTTACGTGGGGGAAGAGACCCAGTACTTC. It encodes CASSYVGEETQYF.

This rearrangement joins TRBV3-1 (or the pseudogene TRBV3-2) to TRBJ1-1, with D perhaps matching TRBD1 (6 bases). The length of the CDR3 is 14 residues. Germline lookup yields CDR1 LGHDT and CDR2 YNNKEL (reference sequence). The germline V and J ends were trimmed by 2 bases and 5 bases, with 12 bases remaining between them. The CDR3 region is CASSQQGSMTEAFF. Here the CDR3 DNA reads TGTGCCAGCAGCCAACAGGGGTCTATGACTGAAGCTTTCTTT.

The chain combines TRBV25-1 with TRBJ2-7; 11 nucleotides line up with TRBD2. V trimming: 6 bases; J trimming: 5 bases; junction bases outside the gene matches: 3. CDR1 and CDR2 (germline): MGHDK, SYGVNS. CDR3 length equals 13 residues. DNA of the CDR3: TGTGCCAGCAGACTAGCGGGAGTCGACGAGCAGTACTTC. Encoded protein: CASRLAGVDEQYF.

The table lists this clone with a count of one. The chain recombines TRBV9 with TRBJ2-2; D could derive from TRBD1 or TRBD2 (6 bases each). The CDR3 sequence is 15 residues long. Trimming shortened V by 3 bases and J by 0 bases, and 9 bases separated the two germline ends. Per germline, CDR1 SGDLS and CDR2 YYNGEE. The CDR3 loop reads CASSGGATNTGELFF. The CDR3 DNA reads TGTGCCAGCAGCGGGGGGGCCACGAACACCGGGGAGCTGTTTTTT.

V and J are TRBV27 and TRBJ1-2; D is unclear. The CDR3 covers 13 residues. The germline V and J ends were trimmed by 3 bases and 2 bases, with 7 bases remaining between them. Germline loops: CDR1 MNHEY, CDR2 SMNVEV (reference sequence). The CDR3 DNA follows: TGTGCCAGCAGTTTCAACGGGAACTATGGCTACACCTTC. Translated, it gives CASSFNGNYGYTF.

The chain employs TRBV6-5 and TRBJ1-2; maybe TRBD1 (6 bases). The length of the CDR3 is 13 residues. Looked up from germline, CDR1 is MNHEY and CDR2 is SVGAGI. Trimming stripped 2 bases from V and 4 bases from J, with 8 bases between. CDR3 coding DNA: TGTGCCAGCAGTTACACAGGGACCTATGGCTACACCTTC. Its translation is CASSYTGTYGYTF.